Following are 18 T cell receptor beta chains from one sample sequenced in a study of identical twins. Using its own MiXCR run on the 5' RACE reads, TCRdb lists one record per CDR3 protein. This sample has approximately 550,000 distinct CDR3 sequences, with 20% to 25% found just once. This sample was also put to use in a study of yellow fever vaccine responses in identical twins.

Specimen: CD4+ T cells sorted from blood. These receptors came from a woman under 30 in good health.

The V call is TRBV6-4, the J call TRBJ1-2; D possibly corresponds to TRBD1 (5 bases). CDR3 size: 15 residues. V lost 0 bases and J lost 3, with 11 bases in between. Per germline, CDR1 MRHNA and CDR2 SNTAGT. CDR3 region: CASSDSPGTYYGYTF. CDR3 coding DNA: TGTGCCAGCAGTGACTCGCCCGGGACTTACTATGGCTACACCTTC.

CDR3 loop: CASSYRDTGELFF. The CDR3 DNA reads as TGTGCCAGCAGTTACAGGGATACCGGGGAGCTGTTTTTT. This sequence joins TRBV12-3 or TRBV12-4 and TRBJ2-2; D is possibly TRBD1 (6 bases). V was trimmed by 4 bases and J by 5 bases, leaving 8 bases between them. CDR3 length: 13 residues.

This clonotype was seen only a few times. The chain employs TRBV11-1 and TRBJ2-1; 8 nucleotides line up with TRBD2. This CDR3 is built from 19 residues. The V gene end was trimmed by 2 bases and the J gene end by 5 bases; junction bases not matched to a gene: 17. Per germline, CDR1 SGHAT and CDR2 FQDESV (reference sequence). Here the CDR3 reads CASSLLAGGGWVGDNEQFF. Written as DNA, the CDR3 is TGTGCCAGCAGCTTATTGGCGGGGGGCGGATGGGTCGGGGACAATGAGCAGTTCTTC.

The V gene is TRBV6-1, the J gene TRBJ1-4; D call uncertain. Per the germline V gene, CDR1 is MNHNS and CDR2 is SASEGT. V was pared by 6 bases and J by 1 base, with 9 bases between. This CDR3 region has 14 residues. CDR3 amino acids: CASSKQRTNEKLFF. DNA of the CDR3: TGTGCCAGCAGCAAACAGCGAACTAATGAAAAACTGTTTTTT.

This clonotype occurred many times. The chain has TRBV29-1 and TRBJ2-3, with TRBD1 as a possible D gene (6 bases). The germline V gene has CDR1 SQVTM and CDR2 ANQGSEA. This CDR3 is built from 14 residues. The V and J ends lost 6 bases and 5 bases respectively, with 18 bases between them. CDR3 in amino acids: CSVPRQGQGDTQYF. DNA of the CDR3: TGCAGCGTGCCACGCCAGGGGCAGGGAGATACGCAGTATTTT.

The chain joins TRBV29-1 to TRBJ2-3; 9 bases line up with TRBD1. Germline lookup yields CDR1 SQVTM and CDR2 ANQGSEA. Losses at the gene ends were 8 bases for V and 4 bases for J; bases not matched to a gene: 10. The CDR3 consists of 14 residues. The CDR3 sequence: CSSVRQGDSDTQYF. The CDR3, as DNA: TGCAGCAGTGTTCGACAGGGGGATTCAGATACGCAGTATTTT.

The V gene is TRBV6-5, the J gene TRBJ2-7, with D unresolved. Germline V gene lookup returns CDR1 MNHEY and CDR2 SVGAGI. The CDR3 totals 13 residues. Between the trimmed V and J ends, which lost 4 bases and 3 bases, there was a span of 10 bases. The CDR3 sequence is CASSFAPGYEQYF. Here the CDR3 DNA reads TGTGCCAGCAGTTTCGCCCCAGGCTACGAGCAGTACTTC.

The CDR3 sequence is CSANRPAGLQETQYF. The CDR3 bases are TGCAGTGCTAATCGGCCAGCGGGACTGCAAGAGACCCAGTACTTC. The V call is TRBV20-1, the J call TRBJ2-5; 7 nucleotides align to TRBD2. J gave up 2 bases and V 4 bases, and 10 bases lay outside the gene matches. The CDR3 length is 15 residues. Germline V CDR1 and CDR2: DFQATT, SNEGSKA (reference sequence).

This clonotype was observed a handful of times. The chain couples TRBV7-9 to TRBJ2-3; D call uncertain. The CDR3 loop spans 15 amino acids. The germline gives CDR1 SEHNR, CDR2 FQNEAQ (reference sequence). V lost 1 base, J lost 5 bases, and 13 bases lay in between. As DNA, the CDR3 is TGTGCCAGCAGCTTAGTGGAAACATTCAGAGATACGCAGTATTTT. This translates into CASSLVETFRDTQYF.

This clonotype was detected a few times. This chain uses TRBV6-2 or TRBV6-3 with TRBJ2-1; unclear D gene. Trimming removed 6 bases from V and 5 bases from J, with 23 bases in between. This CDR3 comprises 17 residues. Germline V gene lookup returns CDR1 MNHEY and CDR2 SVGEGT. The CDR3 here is CASSNSDRTYGDNEQFF. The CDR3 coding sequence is TGTGCCAGCAGCAACAGCGATAGGACGTACGGCGACAATGAGCAGTTCTTC.

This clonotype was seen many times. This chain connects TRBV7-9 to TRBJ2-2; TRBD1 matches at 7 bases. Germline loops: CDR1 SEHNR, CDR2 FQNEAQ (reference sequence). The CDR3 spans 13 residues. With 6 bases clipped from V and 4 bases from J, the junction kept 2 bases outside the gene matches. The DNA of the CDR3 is TGTGCCAGCAGTCCAGGGGGCACCGGGGAGCTGTTTTTT. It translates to CASSPGGTGELFF. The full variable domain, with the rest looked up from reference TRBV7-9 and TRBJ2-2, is DTGVSQNPRHKITKRGQNVTFRCDPISEHNRLYWYRQTLGQGPEFLTYFQNEAQLEKSRLLSDRFSAERPKGSFSTLEIQRTEQGDSAMYLCASSPGGTGELFFGEGSRLTVL.

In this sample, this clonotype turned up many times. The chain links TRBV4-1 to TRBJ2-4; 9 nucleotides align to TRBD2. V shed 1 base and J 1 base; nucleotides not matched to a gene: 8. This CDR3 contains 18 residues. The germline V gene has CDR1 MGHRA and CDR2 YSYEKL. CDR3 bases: TGCGCCAGCAGCCAAGCTGGGCTAGCGGGAAATGCCAAAAACATTCAGTACTTC. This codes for CASSQAGLAGNAKNIQYF.

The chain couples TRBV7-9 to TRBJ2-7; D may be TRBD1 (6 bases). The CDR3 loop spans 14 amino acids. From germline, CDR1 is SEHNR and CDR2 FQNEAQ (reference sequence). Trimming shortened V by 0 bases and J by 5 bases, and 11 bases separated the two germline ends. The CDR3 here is CASSLAGTTNEQYF. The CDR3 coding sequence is TGTGCCAGCAGCTTAGCAGGGACAACAAACGAGCAGTACTTC.

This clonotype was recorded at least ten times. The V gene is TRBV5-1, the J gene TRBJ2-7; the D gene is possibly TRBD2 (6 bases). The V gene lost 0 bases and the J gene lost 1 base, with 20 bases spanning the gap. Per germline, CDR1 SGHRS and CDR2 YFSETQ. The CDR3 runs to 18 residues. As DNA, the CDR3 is TGCGCCAGCAGCTTGGAGTCTGGGGGGAGGAAAGTGTCCTACGAGCAGTACTTC. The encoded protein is CASSLESGGRKVSYEQYF. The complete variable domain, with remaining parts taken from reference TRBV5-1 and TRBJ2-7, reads KAGVTQTPRYLIKTRGQQVTLSCSPISGHRSVSWYQQTPGQGLQFLFEYFSETQRNKGNFPGRFSGRQFSNSRSEMNVSTLELGDSALYLCASSLESGGRKVSYEQYFGPGTRLTVT.

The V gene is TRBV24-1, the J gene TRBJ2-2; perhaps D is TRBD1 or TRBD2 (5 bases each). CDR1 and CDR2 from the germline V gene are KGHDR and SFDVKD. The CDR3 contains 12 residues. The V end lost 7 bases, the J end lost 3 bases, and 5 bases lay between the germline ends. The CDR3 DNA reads TGTGCCACCAGGGGGGACACCGGGGAGCTGTTTTTT. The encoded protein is CATRGDTGELFF.

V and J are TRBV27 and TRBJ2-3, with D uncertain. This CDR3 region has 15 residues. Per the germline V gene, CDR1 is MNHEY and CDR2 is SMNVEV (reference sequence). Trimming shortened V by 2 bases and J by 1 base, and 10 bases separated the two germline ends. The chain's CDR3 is CASSLKAYGTDTQYF. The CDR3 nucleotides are TGTGCCAGCAGTTTAAAGGCCTACGGCACAGATACGCAGTATTTT.

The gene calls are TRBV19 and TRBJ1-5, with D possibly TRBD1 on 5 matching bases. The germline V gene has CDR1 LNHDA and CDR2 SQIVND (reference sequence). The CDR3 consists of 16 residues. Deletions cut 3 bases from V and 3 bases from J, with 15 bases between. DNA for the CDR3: TGTGCCAGTAGTATTTTATGGCGACAGCCCAATCAGCCCCAGCATTTT. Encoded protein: CASSILWRQPNQPQHF.

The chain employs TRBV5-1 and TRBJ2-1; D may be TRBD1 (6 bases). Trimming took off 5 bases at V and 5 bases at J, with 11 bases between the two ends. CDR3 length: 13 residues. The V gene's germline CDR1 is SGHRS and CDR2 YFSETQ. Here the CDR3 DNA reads TGCGCCAGCAGACCACAGGGAGACAATGAGCAGTTCTTC. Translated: CASRPQGDNEQFF. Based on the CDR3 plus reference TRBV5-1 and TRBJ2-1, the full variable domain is KAGVTQTPRYLIKTRGQQVTLSCSPISGHRSVSWYQQTPGQGLQFLFEYFSETQRNKGNFPGRFSGRQFSNSRSEMNVSTLELGDSALYLCASRPQGDNEQFFGPGTRLTVL.